This T cell receptor (beta chain) was captured by sequencing in a study of blood T cells in healthy people across ages (dated by TCRdb to between 2015 and 2017). Some background on the complete study: In model experiments, template switching captured roughly one uniquely barcoded TCR beta cDNA molecule for every two T cells. Four age groups were formed from the donors: young (average approximately 15 years), middle-aged (around 39), aged (62) and long-lived (approximately 78). The study measured age-related changes in TCR beta repertoire diversity using deep sequencing normalized with unique cDNA molecular identifiers. To avoid experimental bias, donors of different ages were spread randomly across the sequencing lanes. Two additional independent replicas of 1 million unique cDNA reads from the same blood draw were analyzed for two donors (one aged 18 to 30 and one aged 80 or older).

With respect to this clonotype: Its specific antigen is unknown. The junction shows a germline mismatch at one end, possibly a read error.

Preparation of the library involved 5' RACE. TCRdb names Illumina HiSeq 2500 as the instrument used. A second PCR of roughly 6 to 11 cycles was performed with a sample-barcoded 5' primer and a J-beta primer mix. A unique molecular identifier was introduced onto each TCR beta cDNA molecule by a template-switch 5' adaptor carrying 12 random nucleotides. Each sample yielded at least 3 million CDR3-containing paired-end reads. First-strand cDNA synthesis was performed from all RNA using the Mint cDNA synthesis kit, with priming by a TRBC-specific oligonucleotide. All cDNA was treated with uracil-DNA glycosylase and then went through a first 18-cycle PCR with the universal primers M1SS and BC2_uni_R. Turning to the authors' computational methods: For normalization, 1 million high-quality reads were randomly selected from each sample, with every read carrying a distinct molecular identifier. Instead of being binned into consensus sequences, reads that shared molecular identifiers were thrown out. MiTCR, with a Q25 quality threshold and the strictest error-elimination algorithm, was used for CDR3 identification, clonotype clustering and error correction. A nonparametric unseen species model with Euler transformation was used to estimate a lower bound on total TCR beta diversity. TCRdb passed the public sequencing reads through fastp at Q25 and MiXCR, retaining productive beta sequences. Each record represents a unique CDR3 protein, reported with the most common genes and DNA among its rows. Clone size and V and J calls follow TCRdb, not the original study. The sample has around 1.7 million distinct CDR3 sequences on record, 25% to 30% of them singletons. The ten largest clonotypes hold roughly 8% of the sample.

CDR1 is given as SGHTA and CDR2 as FQGNSA, both from the germline V gene. The CDR3 starts with the cysteine, ends with the phenylalanine, and has 16 residues. The only DNA kept is the CDR3, 48 bases in frame from the first base. Systemically healthy Caucasian individuals from Russia, 35 to 50 in total and aged about 6 to 100 years, were included as donors. Ten milliliters of peripheral blood were drawn from each donor into EDTA-treated Vacutainer tubes. Ficoll-Paque density-gradient centrifugation was used to isolate PBMCs, with at least 6 million per sample. Trizol reagent was used to extract total RNA from PBMCs, with at least 6 micrograms per sample. For every donor, an aliquot of PBMCs went through flow cytometry to measure the percentages of naive CD45RAhigh/CD27high T cells. Overall study outcomes, separate from this receptor: Compared with the aged group, more naive CD4+ T cells, fewer expanded clones and increased TCR diversity were shown by the long-lived group, suggesting age selection. As age increased, observed TCR beta diversity per million T cells dropped in a roughly linear way, and a significant reduction was already evident by age 40. Because the CMV infection status of the donors was unknown, age-related changes in expanded clonotypes may potentially have been confounded. Observed TCR beta diversity correlated strongly with the percentage of naive T cells measured by flow cytometry. Estimates of total diversity from one million sequenced T cells were regarded as lower bounds and underestimates. Since profiling was done on bulk unsorted PBMCs, naive and antigen-experienced compartments could not be conclusively compared.

Material: blood. This TCR derives from a woman in her twenties or thirties in good health. The sequence joins TRBV7-2 to TRBJ2-3; 8 central nucleotides agree with TRBD2. The CDR3 region has the sequence CASSLAGTRSTDTQYF. The base sequence is TGTGCCAGCAGCTTAGCCGGGACTAGAAGCACGGATACGCAGTATTTT.